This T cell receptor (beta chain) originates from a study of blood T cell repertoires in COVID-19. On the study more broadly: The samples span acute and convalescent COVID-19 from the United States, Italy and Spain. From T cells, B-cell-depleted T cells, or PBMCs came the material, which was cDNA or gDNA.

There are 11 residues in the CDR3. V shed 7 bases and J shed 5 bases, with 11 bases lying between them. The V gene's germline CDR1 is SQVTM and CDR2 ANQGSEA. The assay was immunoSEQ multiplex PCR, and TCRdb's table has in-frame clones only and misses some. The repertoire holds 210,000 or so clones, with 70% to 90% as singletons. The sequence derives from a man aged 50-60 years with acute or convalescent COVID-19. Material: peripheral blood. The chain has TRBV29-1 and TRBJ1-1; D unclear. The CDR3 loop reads CSGYIATEAFF. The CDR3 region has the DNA TGCAGCGGGTACATTGCAACTGAAGCTTTCTTT. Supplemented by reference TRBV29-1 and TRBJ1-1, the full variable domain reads SAVISQKPSRDICQRGTSLTIQCQVDSQVTMMFWYRQQPGQSLTLIATANQGSEATYESGFVIDKFPISRPNLTFSTLTVSNMSPEDSSIYLCSGYIATEAFFGQGTRLTVV.